The 7 T cell receptor beta chains given below trace back to one sample, sequenced in a study of blood T cell repertoires in COVID-19. TCRdb keeps only in-frame clones here, not all; method: immunoSEQ multiplex PCR. The data hold 270,000 or so clones, with just over 85% observed a single time. The sequenced material came from peripheral blood. These receptors were taken from a woman in her 30s with active or convalescent COVID-19.

This clone was seen a handful of times. V usage is TRBV9 and J usage is TRBJ1-1, with TRBD1 identical over 8 bases. Per germline, CDR1 SGDLS and CDR2 YYNGEE. V trimming: 3 bases; J trimming: 3 bases; junction bases outside the gene matches: 4. CDR3 length equals 14 residues. Here the CDR3 DNA reads TGTGCCAGCAGCGCCGGACAGGGCGACACTGAAGCTTTCTTT. Protein: CASSAGQGDTEAFF. The full variable domain, its missing parts supplied by reference TRBV9 and TRBJ1-1, is DSGVTQTPKHLITATGQRVTLRCSPRSGDLSVYWYQQSLDQGLQFLIQYYNGEERAKGNILERFSAQQFPDLHSELNLSSLELGDSALYFCASSAGQGDTEAFFGQGTRLTVV.

Of note for this clone: The same CDR3 also results from other DNA sequences found in this sample. This chain joins TRBV6-5 and TRBJ1-2, with no clear D. Trimming stripped 0 bases from V and 5 bases from J, with 7 bases between. The CDR3 sequence is 13 residues long. Germline CDR1 is MNHEY and CDR2 is SVGAGI. Here the CDR3 reads CASSYSPSYGYTF. CDR3 in DNA: TGTGCCAGCAGTTACTCCCCGTCTTATGGCTACACCTTC.

The V call is TRBV25-1, the J call TRBJ1-6, with D maybe TRBD1 (5 bases). The V end was cut by 2 bases, the J end by 10 bases, with 12 bases between. Per the germline V gene, CDR1 is MGHDK and CDR2 is SYGVNS. This CDR3 has 14 residues. The CDR3 spells CASSEHGRVSPLHF. The CDR3 nucleotides read TGTGCCAGCAGTGAACACGGCAGGGTCTCACCCCTCCACTTT.

The rearrangement uses TRBV27 and TRBJ2-5; 8 bases are a match to TRBD1. Germline V gives CDR1 MNHEY, CDR2 SMNVEV (reference sequence). Trimming removed 8 bases from V and 1 base from J; junction bases left unmatched: 6. The CDR3 consists of 14 residues. The CDR3 loop reads CASGQGHSQETQYF. CDR3 nucleotides: TGTGCCAGCGGACAGGGTCACAGCCAAGAGACCCAGTACTTC.

This chain uses TRBV4-1 with TRBJ2-3; 8 positions agree with TRBD2. This CDR3 spans 16 amino acids. CDR1 is MGHRA and CDR2 is YSYEKL in the germline V gene. The V segment lost 4 bases and the J segment 2 bases; nucleotides outside the gene matches: 8. CDR3 protein: CASSPLLAGTTDTQYF. CDR3 DNA: TGCGCCAGCAGCCCCCTATTAGCGGGGACCACAGATACGCAGTATTTT.

The CDR3 sequence is CASSLAGGRSNTEAFF. CDR3 nucleotide sequence: TGTGCCAGCAGCTTAGCGGGAGGCAGAAGTAACACTGAAGCTTTCTTT. The chain carries TRBV7-9 and TRBJ1-1, with D unresolved. V was clipped by 0 bases and J by 2 bases, with 13 bases between them. Germline values: CDR1 SEHNR, CDR2 FQNEAQ (reference sequence). The CDR3 runs to 16 residues.

This chain uses TRBV7-6 with TRBJ1-2; D is uncertain. CDR1 and CDR2 from the germline V gene are SGHVS and FNYEAQ. The CDR3 is made up of 15 amino acids. Between the trimmed V and J ends, which lost 3 bases and 4 bases, there was a span of 15 bases. The CDR3 DNA sequence: TGTGCCAGCAGCTTCGGTCCCCTTACTCCCTATGGCTACACCTTC. Residues: CASSFGPLTPYGYTF.